Shown below are 10 T cell receptor beta chains from a single sample sequenced in a study of blood T cell repertoires in COVID-19. Some clones are missing from TCRdb's copy, which holds only in-frame ones; the method was immunoSEQ multiplex PCR. The data contain 150,000 to 200,000 clones, 82% of them singletons. The sample was peripheral blood. The receptors stem from a woman between 65 and 79 years old with acute or convalescent COVID-19.

This clone turned up a few times. The chain joins TRBV5-4 to TRBJ1-2, with D possibly being TRBD1 (5 bases). The germline CDR1 and CDR2 sequences are SGHNT and YYREEE (reference sequence). V lost 0 bases, J lost 3 bases, and 9 bases lay in between. This CDR3 contains 14 residues. CDR3 nucleotide sequence: TGTGCCAGCAGCTTGGGCGGGACGGACTATGGCTACACCTTC. Protein sequence: CASSLGGTDYGYTF.

This chain joins TRBV27 and TRBJ1-2; 10 bases align to TRBD1. The CDR3 contains 15 residues. After removal of 0 bases from V and 3 bases from J, the junction contained 1 base not matched to a gene. The germline V gene has CDR1 MNHEY and CDR2 SMNVEV (reference sequence). CDR3 nucleotide sequence: TGTGCCAGCAGTTTATCGACAGGGGGCTACTATGGCTACACCTTC. Translating it yields CASSLSTGGYYGYTF.

V gene TRBV20-1 combines with J gene TRBJ2-1; D is unresolved. Germline loops: CDR1 DFQATT, CDR2 SNEGSKA (reference sequence). The CDR3 loop spans 14 amino acids. Trimming stripped 3 bases from V and 5 bases from J, with 14 bases between. CDR3 sequence (DNA): TGCAGTGCTAGTGTTCCCCCAGTCAACAATGAGCAGTTCTTC. Translated: CSASVPPVNNEQFF.

The rearrangement uses TRBV6-5 and TRBJ2-7; TRBD2 is a possible D gene (6 bases). V lost 4 bases, J lost 2 bases, and 18 bases lay in between. Germline CDR1 is MNHEY and CDR2 is SVGAGI. The CDR3 contains 16 residues. For the CDR3, the DNA is TGTGCCAGCAGTTCTTATCTAGCGTCTATTACCTACGAGCAGTACTTC. This translates into CASSSYLASITYEQYF.

The chain carries TRBV9 and TRBJ2-6, with D unclear. The ends were cut back, 0 bases at V and 3 bases at J, with 7 bases in the middle. Germline V lookup: CDR1 SGDLS, CDR2 YYNGEE. The CDR3 loop spans 15 amino acids. The CDR3 region is CASSVGFLGANVLTF. CDR3 in DNA: TGTGCCAGCAGCGTAGGTTTTCTTGGGGCCAACGTCCTGACTTTC.

There are a few counts of this clone. The chain employs TRBV3-1 (or the pseudogene TRBV3-2) and TRBJ1-6, with D uncertain. Germline V gene data show CDR1 as LGHDT and CDR2 as YNNKEL (reference sequence). The V end lost 0 bases, the J end lost 1 base, and 7 bases lay between the germline ends. This CDR3 contains 16 residues. CDR3 region: CASSQEAQSYNSPLHF. The DNA of the CDR3 is TGTGCCAGCAGCCAAGAGGCACAGTCCTATAATTCACCCCTCCACTTT.

The table lists this clone with a count of one. This chain links TRBV2 with TRBJ2-7, with D tentatively TRBD1 (6 bases). The CDR3 is made up of 14 amino acids. The germline V gene has CDR1 SNHLY and CDR2 FYNNEI. Between the trimmed V and J ends, which lost 6 bases and 4 bases, there was a span of 16 bases. The CDR3 DNA reads as TGTGCCAGCAGCGGGCAGGGGTCCTCATACGAGCAGTACTTC. It specifies CASSGQGSSYEQYF. The complete variable domain, with remaining parts taken from reference TRBV2 and TRBJ2-7, reads EPEVTQTPSHQVTQMGQEVILRCVPISNHLYFYWYRQILGQKVEFLVSFYNNEISEKSEIFDDQFSVERPDGSNFTLKIRSTKLEDSAMYFCASSGQGSSYEQYFGPGTRLTVT.

The chain joins TRBV19 to TRBJ2-1; TRBD2 aligns across 11 bases. The CDR3 runs to 15 residues. V lost 6 bases to trimming and J lost 7 bases; unmatched junction nucleotides: 8. From germline, CDR1 is LNHDA and CDR2 SQIVND (reference sequence). The CDR3 sequence: CASSPNIAGGNEQFF. DNA of the CDR3: TGTGCCAGTAGCCCCAATATAGCGGGAGGGAATGAGCAGTTCTTC.

This clone was picked up a small number of times. This chain joins TRBV27 and TRBJ2-2; 11 nucleotides line up with TRBD2. CDR1 MNHEY and CDR2 SMNVEV come from the germline V gene (reference sequence). This CDR3 has 22 amino acids. V gave up 7 bases and J gave up 3 bases; unmatched junction bases: 25. The CDR3 DNA follows: TGTGCCAGCAAGTCAAGGGGCTACACCCTAGCGGGAGGTAGGGGAGACACCGGGGAGCTGTTTTTT. It codes for CASKSRGYTLAGGRGDTGELFF.

The chain couples TRBV5-1 to TRBJ2-1; possible D gene TRBD2, 6 bases. V was clipped by 4 bases and J by 1 base, with 12 bases between them. This CDR3 region has 15 residues. Per germline, CDR1 SGHRS and CDR2 YFSETQ. CDR3 sequence: CASSGGTLSYNEQFF. As DNA, the CDR3 is TGCGCCAGCAGCGGGGGGACTTTATCCTACAATGAGCAGTTCTTC.